A single sample gave rise to the 20 T cell receptor beta chains below, sequenced in a study of T cell responses to AZD1222 COVID-19 vaccine. This table comes from immunoSEQ multiplex PCR, and its TCRdb copy is limited to in-frame clones, with some not included. The sample consists of approximately 88,000 clones, almost 80% of them appearing once. The specimen comprised peripheral blood, sampled on day 0 of AZD1222 vaccination. These TCRs come from an adult in good health.

The rearrangement uses TRBV4-1 and TRBJ1-1, with TRBD1 as a possible D gene (6 bases). Per germline, CDR1 MGHRA and CDR2 YSYEKL. V lost 6 bases and J 4 bases, leaving 12 bases between the germline ends. This CDR3 comprises 13 residues. CDR3 DNA: TGCGCCAGCAGACAGGGATTCAGCACTGAAGCTTTCTTT. The encoded protein is CASRQGFSTEAFF.

The chain recombines TRBV2 with TRBJ2-3; D gene uncertain. Germline assignment: CDR1 SNHLY and CDR2 FYNNEI. V gave up 4 bases and J gave up 7 bases, with 6 bases separating them. This CDR3 is 11 amino acids long. The CDR3 DNA reads TGTGCCAGCAGTGGTTTAAATACGCAGTATTTT. It yields the protein CASSGLNTQYF.

The V and J genes are TRBV18 and TRBJ1-5; maybe TRBD1 (5 bases). This CDR3 spans 16 amino acids. Trimming removed 2 bases at V and 6 bases at J, with 17 bases between. Germline CDR1 KGHSH, CDR2 LQKENI. This chain's CDR3 is CASSPGRQGLLQPQHF. The CDR3 DNA sequence: TGTGCCAGCTCACCAGGACGGCAGGGTTTGCTTCAGCCCCAGCATTTT.

This chain uses TRBV6-1 with TRBJ2-2; the match to TRBD1 covers 8 bases. Germline lookup yields CDR1 MNHNS and CDR2 SASEGT. The CDR3 spans 15 residues. J lost 6 bases, V lost 6 bases, and 9 bases had no gene match. The DNA for the CDR3 is TGTGCCAGCAGCTCCGGACAGGGATCATCCGGGGAGCTGTTTTTT. It encodes CASSSGQGSSGELFF.

The CDR3 DNA sequence: TGCAGTGCTAGAGATGGAGCGGGACTGTACTTC. This sequence encodes CSARDGAGLYF. The rearrangement joins TRBV20-1 to TRBJ2-7, with 7 bases fitting TRBD2. The V gene's germline CDR1 is DFQATT and CDR2 SNEGSKA (reference sequence). Trimming at V came to 0 bases and at J to 12 bases, leaving 5 bases not matched to a gene. The CDR3 runs to 11 residues.

The rearrangement links TRBV10-3 to TRBJ2-5; D is undetermined. This CDR3 spans 13 amino acids. CDR1 is ENHRY, CDR2 SYGVKD, per germline. Trimming cost V 5 bases and J 5 bases, with 12 bases left between them. The CDR3, as DNA: TGTGCCATCAGTAAGGACCTAATGGAGACCCAGTACTTC. The encoded protein is CAISKDLMETQYF.

The chain links TRBV5-1 to TRBJ1-5; the match to TRBD1 covers 8 bases. Germline CDR1 reads SGHRS; CDR2 reads YFSETQ. This CDR3 spans 15 amino acids. V lost 0 bases to trimming and J lost 5 bases; unmatched junction nucleotides: 4. CDR3 sequence reads: CASSLAPGGHQPQHF. CDR3 DNA sequence: TGCGCCAGCAGCTTGGCCCCAGGGGGCCATCAGCCCCAGCATTTT.

V usage is TRBV19 and J usage is TRBJ1-5; 8 nucleotides align to TRBD1. Germline loops: CDR1 LNHDA, CDR2 SQIVND (reference sequence). With 6 bases clipped from V and 6 bases from J, the junction kept 1 base outside the gene matches. This CDR3 has 12 amino acids. CDR3 in amino acids: CASRDRGQPQHF. The CDR3 bases are TGTGCCAGTAGAGACAGGGGTCAGCCCCAGCATTTT. Full variable domain (remainder filled in from reference TRBV19 and TRBJ1-5): DGGITQSPKYLFRKEGQNVTLSCEQNLNHDAMYWYRQDPGQGLRLIYYSQIVNDFQKGDIAEGYSVSREKKESFPLTVTSAQKNPTAFYLCASRDRGQPQHFGDGTRLSIL.

The rearrangement links TRBV5-1 to TRBJ1-4; D not resolved. The V end was cut by 3 bases, the J end by 2 bases, with 14 bases between. The length of the CDR3 is 16 residues. The germline CDR1 and CDR2 sequences are SGHRS and YFSETQ. As DNA, the CDR3 is TGCGCCAGCAGCTACGGACGGTTTTCGACTAATGAAAAACTGTTTTTT. Its protein is CASSYGRFSTNEKLFF. Filled out from reference TRBV5-1 and TRBJ1-4, the complete variable domain reads KAGVTQTPRYLIKTRGQQVTLSCSPISGHRSVSWYQQTPGQGLQFLFEYFSETQRNKGNFPGRFSGRQFSNSRSEMNVSTLELGDSALYLCASSYGRFSTNEKLFFGSGTQLSVL.

V usage is TRBV7-2 and J usage is TRBJ2-7; 8 bases agree with TRBD2. The V and J ends lost 1 base and 2 bases, in that order; junction bases with no gene match: 4. Germline V lookup: CDR1 SGHTA, CDR2 FQGNSA. The CDR3 has 15 amino acids. CDR3 loop: CASSLGTSRPYEQYF. Written as DNA, the CDR3 is TGTGCCAGCAGCTTAGGGACTAGCAGGCCCTACGAGCAGTACTTC.

The chain carries TRBV19 and TRBJ1-5, with D maybe TRBD1 (6 bases). Germline CDR1 LNHDA, CDR2 SQIVND (reference sequence). The CDR3 consists of 15 residues. Trimming removed 8 bases from V and 0 bases from J, with 14 bases in between. CDR3 sequence: CASYDRFGSNQPQHF. In DNA form, the CDR3 reads TGTGCCAGTTACGACAGGTTTGGTAGCAATCAGCCCCAGCATTTT. The entire variable domain, with the rest obtained from reference TRBV19 and TRBJ1-5, is as follows: DGGITQSPKYLFRKEGQNVTLSCEQNLNHDAMYWYRQDPGQGLRLIYYSQIVNDFQKGDIAEGYSVSREKKESFPLTVTSAQKNPTAFYLCASYDRFGSNQPQHFGDGTRLSIL.

The chain uses TRBV10-3 and TRBJ2-7; 11 nucleotides agree with TRBD2. Germline trimming cut 3 bases from V and 2 bases from J; bases unmatched to any gene: 3. The CDR3 extends over 15 amino acids. Germline loops: CDR1 ENHRY, CDR2 SYGVKD. The CDR3 nucleotides read TGTGCCATCAGTGACTCTAGCGGGAGGACCTACGAGCAGTACTTC. This translates into CAISDSSGRTYEQYF.

This clone was observed many times. J is TRBJ1-1 and V is TRBV5-4; D might be TRBD1 (5 bases). From germline, CDR1 is SGHNT and CDR2 YYREEE (reference sequence). CDR3 length equals 15 residues. Trimming took off 5 bases at V and 4 bases at J, with 18 bases between the two ends. The CDR3 DNA sequence: TGTGCCAGCAGTTCTTCCAGGGTCCGCGGCACTGAAGCTTTCTTT. Protein product: CASSSSRVRGTEAFF.

The J gene is TRBJ2-1, the V gene TRBV6-2 or TRBV6-3; 13 bases are shared with TRBD2. After removal of 2 bases from V and 6 bases from J, the junction contained 1 base not matched to a gene. Per germline, CDR1 MNHEY and CDR2 SVGEGT. This CDR3 is built from 15 residues. CDR3 coding DNA: TGTGCCAGCAGTTACGGGACTAGCGGGATCAATGAGCAGTTCTTC. Translated: CASSYGTSGINEQFF.

This clone came up once. V and J are TRBV12-3 or TRBV12-4 and TRBJ1-1; D call uncertain. This CDR3 contains 13 residues. V lost 5 bases, J lost 4 bases, and 11 bases lay in between. Written as DNA, the CDR3 is TGTGCCAGCAGTCAAAGGTGGGCCACTGAAGCTTTCTTT. This gives the protein CASSQRWATEAFF.

This chain joins TRBV7-2 and TRBJ2-3, with 10 bases lining up with TRBD2. V shed 1 base, J shed 4 bases, and the junction held 8 bases outside the gene matches. This CDR3 has 17 residues. From germline, CDR1 is SGHTA and CDR2 FQGNSA. Here the CDR3 reads CASSLDSSGRVADTQYF. In DNA form, the CDR3 reads TGTGCCAGCAGCTTAGATTCCAGCGGGAGGGTGGCAGATACGCAGTATTTT.

The chain uses TRBV10-1 and TRBJ1-1, with TRBD1 matching 9 bases. CDR1 and CDR2 (germline): WNHNN, SYGVQD (reference sequence). There are 17 residues in the CDR3. J was trimmed by 1 base and V by 7 bases; bases with no gene match: 13. CDR3 protein: CASNEDRGGLSNTEAFF. The DNA of the CDR3 is TGCGCCAGCAACGAAGACAGGGGGGGCCTTTCGAACACTGAAGCTTTCTTT.

This clone was observed a single time. V is TRBV5-1 and J is TRBJ2-7; 7 bases line up with TRBD1. This CDR3 comprises 16 residues. Germline loops: CDR1 SGHRS, CDR2 YFSETQ. J lost 7 bases, V lost 0 bases, and 13 bases had no gene match. The CDR3 loop is CASSLGGVDGRGEQYF. Here the CDR3 DNA reads TGCGCCAGCAGCTTGGGAGGTGTAGACGGCAGGGGGGAGCAGTACTTC.

This clone was counted between two and nine times. V is TRBV4-2 and J is TRBJ1-1, with D hard to call. Per germline, CDR1 LGHNA and CDR2 YNFKEQ. The ends were cut back, 7 bases at V and 1 base at J, with 16 bases in the middle. The CDR3 length is 15 residues. CDR3 DNA sequence: TGTGCCAGCACCCCAACGCGAACAGAGAACACTGAAGCTTTCTTT. It is translated as CASTPTRTENTEAFF.

This rearrangement joins TRBV6-2 or TRBV6-3 to TRBJ2-7, with D tentatively TRBD1 (6 bases). CDR3 length equals 16 residues. Trimming shortened V by 3 bases and J by 0 bases, and 15 bases separated the two germline ends. The germline CDR1 and CDR2 sequences are MNHEY and SVGEGT. In DNA form, the CDR3 reads TGTGCCAGCAGTTATAGCGTCACAGGGAGCTCCTACGAGCAGTACTTC. It specifies CASSYSVTGSSYEQYF.